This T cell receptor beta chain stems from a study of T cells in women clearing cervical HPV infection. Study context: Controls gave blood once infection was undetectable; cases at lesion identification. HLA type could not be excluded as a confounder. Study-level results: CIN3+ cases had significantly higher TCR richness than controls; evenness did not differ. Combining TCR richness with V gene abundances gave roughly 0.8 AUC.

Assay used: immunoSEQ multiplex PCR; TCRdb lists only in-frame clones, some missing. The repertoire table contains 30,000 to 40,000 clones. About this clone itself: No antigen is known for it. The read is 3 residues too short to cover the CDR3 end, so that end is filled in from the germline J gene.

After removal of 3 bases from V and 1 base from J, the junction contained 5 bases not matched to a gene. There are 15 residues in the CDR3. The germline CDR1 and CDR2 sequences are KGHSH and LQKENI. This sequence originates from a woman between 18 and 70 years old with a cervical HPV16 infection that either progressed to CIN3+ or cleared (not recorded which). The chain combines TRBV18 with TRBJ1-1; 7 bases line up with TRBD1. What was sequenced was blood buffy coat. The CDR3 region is CASSPTGATNTEAFF. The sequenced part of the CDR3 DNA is TGTGCCAGCTCACCTACAGGGGCGACGAACACTGAA. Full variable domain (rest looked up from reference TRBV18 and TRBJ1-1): NAGVMQNPRHLVRRRGQEARLRCSPMKGHSHVYWYRQLPEEGLKFMVYLQKENIIDESGMPKERFSAEFPKEGPSILRIQQVVRGDSAAYFCASSPTGATNTEAFFGQGTRLTVV.